This TCR beta chain appears in the sequencing data of a study of CXCR3-negative and CXCR3-positive naive CD8 T cells. UMI-labeled TRB cDNA libraries were prepared by 5' RACE. TCRdb reprocessed the 5' RACE reads, keeping one entry per CDR3 protein, no DNA. The sample is made up of tens of thousands of distinct CDR3 sequences, and the top ten hold about 1.6% of it. As concerns this clonotype: The antigen is unknown.

Germline loops: CDR1 SGHAT, CDR2 FQNNGV. This CDR3 spans 15 amino acids. Cells that were CD45RO-CCR7+CD27+CD95- constituted naive CD8+ T cells. Study results and caveats: After cryopreservation, CXCR3 expression dropped partially; most assays used fresh PBMCs. Similarly elevated diversity marked both naive subsets, with memory CD8+ cells showing far lower diversity.

V usage is TRBV11-2 and J usage is TRBJ2-1; lacking DNA, the TRBD1 call made by TCRdb goes unchecked. The sequenced material came from naive CXCR3- CD8+ T cells from blood. Indicated subset: CD45RO-CCR7+CD27+CD95- naive CD8+ T cells lacking CXCR3 (TNR3-). This sequence was found in a human donor in good health. Some clones in this sample may be carry-over from other donors' samples. CDR3 region: CASSSPRRQNNEQFF.